The 5 T cell receptor beta chains below all came from one sample that was sequenced in a study of a mutant IDH1 vaccine in newly diagnosed glioma. No antigens are known for them. Profiled with immunoSEQ multiplex PCR; TCRdb holds only in-frame clones, not every one. The sample holds 55,000 to 65,000 clones, less than 80% seen once. Time point of the sample: week 47, end of study. The investigators gave 300 ug of mutant IDH1 20-mer peptide in each vaccine dose, together with topical imiquimod. Material: PBMCs, obtained from a glioma patient whose treatment included an IDH1 peptide vaccine. These receptors all stem from a man aged 50-59 years with glioma.

V is TRBV6-5 and J is TRBJ2-1, with D uncertain. Germline-derived CDR1 and CDR2 are MNHEY and SVGAGI. The CDR3 totals 11 residues. V was cut by 2 bases and J by 10 bases, with 6 bases left in between. The CDR3 here is CASSYGREQFF. In DNA form, the CDR3 reads TGTGCCAGCAGTTACGGCAGGGAGCAGTTCTTC.

V and J are TRBV18 and TRBJ2-4, with 7 bases aligning to TRBD1. The CDR3 has 16 amino acids. Trimming took 2 bases from V and 4 from J; bases not matched to a gene: 8. Germline CDR1 KGHSH, CDR2 LQKENI. The CDR3 bases are TGTGCCAGCTCACCAACGACAGGGATGGGGAAAAACATTCAGTACTTC. This sequence encodes CASSPTTGMGKNIQYF.

V usage is TRBV2 and J usage is TRBJ2-2; 10 nucleotides align to TRBD1. The CDR3 consists of 16 residues. The ends lost 6 bases at V and 0 bases at J; junction bases unmatched: 4. Germline V gene sequence: CDR1 SNHLY, CDR2 FYNNEI. CDR3 amino acids: CASSRDRGSNTGELFF. CDR3 bases: TGTGCCAGCAGCCGGGACAGGGGATCGAACACCGGGGAGCTGTTTTTT.

This chain's CDR3 is CAWTSRGNGETQYF. The DNA of the CDR3 is TGTGCCTGGACCTCTAGGGGTAATGGAGAGACCCAGTACTTC. J is TRBJ2-5 and V is TRBV30; possible D gene TRBD1, 5 bases. Germline lookup yields CDR1 GTSNPN and CDR2 SVGIG (reference sequence). V lost 4 bases to trimming and J lost 4 bases, with 16 bases between them. The CDR3 has 14 amino acids.

The rearrangement links TRBV6-5 to TRBJ1-5; 8 nucleotides align to TRBD1. CDR1 and CDR2 (germline): MNHEY, SVGAGI. The CDR3 runs to 14 residues. Germline trimming cut 5 bases from V and 3 bases from J; bases unmatched to any gene: 3. The CDR3: CASSRTGYNQPQHF. The CDR3 DNA reads TGTGCCAGCAGTCGGACAGGGTACAATCAGCCCCAGCATTTT.